Listed below are T cell receptor beta chains from one sample, sequenced in a study of blood T cell repertoires in COVID-19. Assay used: immunoSEQ multiplex PCR; TCRdb lists only in-frame clones, some missing. The table lists 140,000 to 150,000 clones, about 85% of them singletons. Sequenced input: peripheral blood. These TCRs come from a human donor with acute or convalescent COVID-19. The donor label of this sample is uncertain. CDR3s include the opening cysteine and the closing phenylalanine or tryptophan. A D gene is named only where the DNA matches it firmly. Clone sizes are given selectively: once, few, many, or a class where the clone is expanded.

V: TRBV6-2/TRBV6-3
length: 13
J: TRBJ1-1
size: -
D: -
DNA: TGTGCCAGCAGTAAAACAGGCTACACTGAAGCTTTCTTT
CDR3: CASSKTGYTEAFF

V: TRBV6-5
length: 14
J: TRBJ2-7
size: -
D: TRBD2
DNA: TGTGCCAGCAGTCCCGGGACTAGTATATACGAGCAGTACTTT
CDR3: CASSPGTSIYEQYF

V: TRBV19
length: 15
J: TRBJ1-4
size: once
D: -
DNA: TGTGCCAGTAGTATAGTGGCAGCAACTAATGAAAAACTGTTTTTT
CDR3: CASSIVAATNEKLFF

V: TRBV29-1
length: 13
J: TRBJ1-4
size: -
D: TRBD1
DNA: TGCAGCGCTTGGGACAGCCCTAATGAAAAACTGTTTTTT
CDR3: CSAWDSPNEKLFF

V: TRBV19
length: 15
J: TRBJ1-5
size: -
D: TRBD1
DNA: TGTGCCAGTAGTGGTGGGACAGGAGGCAATCAGCCCCAGCATTTT
CDR3: CASSGGTGGNQPQHF

V: TRBV28
length: 16
J: TRBJ1-1
size: -
D: TRBD1
DNA: TGTGCCAGCAGTCCCGGGACAGGGATCATGAACACTGAAGCTTTCTTT
CDR3: CASSPGTGIMNTEAFF

V: TRBV5-4
length: 14
J: TRBJ1-1
size: once
D: -
DNA: TGTGCCAGCAGCTCTCTTTACGGGAACACTGAAGCTTTCTTT
CDR3: CASSSLYGNTEAFF

V: TRBV10-3
length: 13
J: TRBJ1-2
size: few
D: -
DNA: TGTGCCATCAGTGTAACAGGGTCCTATGGCTACACCTTC
CDR3: CAISVTGSYGYTF

V: TRBV28
length: 13
J: TRBJ2-1
size: once
D: -
DNA: TGTGCCATGCAGTCACGCTCCTACAATGAGCAGTTCTTC
CDR3: CAMQSRSYNEQFF

V: TRBV19
length: 14
J: TRBJ2-5
size: -
D: TRBD2
DNA: TGTGCCAGTAGTACTCGCGGGAGGGAAGAGACCCAGTACTTC
CDR3: CASSTRGREETQYF

V: TRBV7-2
length: 14
J: TRBJ1-5
size: once
D: -
DNA: TGTGCCAGCAGCTTACTTCAGGGAAGTCAGCCCCAGCATTTT
CDR3: CASSLLQGSQPQHF

V: TRBV27
length: 14
J: TRBJ2-7
size: -
D: TRBD1
DNA: TGTGCCAGCAGTCAAAGGACAGGGACCTACGAGCAGTACTTC
CDR3: CASSQRTGTYEQYF

V: TRBV10-3
length: 13
J: TRBJ1-2
size: -
D: -
DNA: TGTGCCATCAGTGAGGAGGGGGTCTATGGCTACACCTTC
CDR3: CAISEEGVYGYTF

V: TRBV6-5
length: 13
J: TRBJ1-2
size: -
D: TRBD1
DNA: TGTGCCAGCAGGCCGGGACAGGGGCATGGCTACACCTTC
CDR3: CASRPGQGHGYTF

V: TRBV7-3
length: 15
J: TRBJ2-3
size: -
D: TRBD1
DNA: TGTGCCAGCAGTCAACAGGGGGCAGGCACAGATACGCAGTATTTT
CDR3: CASSQQGAGTDTQYF

V: TRBV5-1
length: 16
J: TRBJ1-3
size: -
D: -
DNA: TGCGCCAGCAGCTTGGGCCCGGGACTCGGAGGGAACACCATATATTTT
CDR3: CASSLGPGLGGNTIYF

V: TRBV9
length: 17
J: TRBJ2-1
size: -
D: TRBD2
DNA: TGTGCCAGCAGCGTAAGCTTTAATAGCGGGAGGGCGTCTGAGCAGTTCTTC
CDR3: CASSVSFNSGRASEQFF

V: TRBV30
length: 15
J: TRBJ2-1
size: few
D: TRBD2
DNA: TGTGCCTGGAGTGAACTAGCGGGAGGGCCCGATGAGCAGTTCTTC
CDR3: CAWSELAGGPDEQFF

V: TRBV29-1
length: 14
J: TRBJ1-4
size: once
D: TRBD1
DNA: TGCAGCGCTGGGGACAGGGAGGTTGGTGAAAAACTGTTTTTT
CDR3: CSAGDREVGEKLFF

V: TRBV19
length: 18
J: TRBJ2-5
size: -
D: -
DNA: TGTGCCAGTAGTAGGGCAGGGTATCGGCTAGCGCCTAGGGAGACCCAGTACTTC
CDR3: CASSRAGYRLAPRETQYF

V: TRBV28
length: 18
J: TRBJ2-2
size: -
D: TRBD1
DNA: TGTGCCAGCAGTCCGCCAGGACAGGGCACGAGGGACACCGGGGAGCTGTTTTTT
CDR3: CASSPPGQGTRDTGELFF

V: TRBV20-1
length: 17
J: TRBJ2-3
size: -
D: TRBD1
DNA: TGCAGTGCTAGTGGGCCAGGGGGAGCGAGTTTCCAAGATACGCAGTATTTT
CDR3: CSASGPGGASFQDTQYF

V: TRBV19
length: 15
J: TRBJ1-6
size: -
D: -
DNA: TGTGCCAGTAGTATTAGGACATCTGATAATTCACCCCTCCACTTT
CDR3: CASSIRTSDNSPLHF

V: TRBV6-1
length: 17
J: TRBJ2-1
size: -
D: TRBD2
DNA: TGTGCCAGCAGTGCCCGAATCTCTAGCGGGAGGCAGAGGGAGCAGTTCTTC
CDR3: CASSARISSGRQREQFF

V: TRBV28
length: 16
J: TRBJ2-7
size: -
D: TRBD1
DNA: TGTGCCAGCAGTCTACCGGGACAGCGAAGCTCCTACGAGCAGTACTTC
CDR3: CASSLPGQRSSYEQYF

V: TRBV28
length: 17
J: TRBJ1-2
size: -
D: TRBD1
DNA: TGTGCCAGCAGTTTACTCGGTGGGACAGAAAGGGTGGATGGCTACACCTTC
CDR3: CASSLLGGTERVDGYTF

V: TRBV6-2/TRBV6-3
length: 15
J: TRBJ1-2
size: -
D: TRBD1
DNA: TGTGCCAGCAGTCCAGGACAGGGGGCGACCTATGGCTACACCTTC
CDR3: CASSPGQGATYGYTF

V: TRBV5-4
length: 16
J: TRBJ1-1
size: -
D: TRBD1
DNA: TGTGCCAGCAGCCTCCCGGGACAGGGGGCAAACACTGAAGCTTTCTTT
CDR3: CASSLPGQGANTEAFF

V: TRBV4-3
length: 15
J: TRBJ2-3
size: few
D: -
DNA: TGCGCCAGCAGCCAAGGGAGGGTAGGCACAGATACGCAGTATTTT
CDR3: CASSQGRVGTDTQYF

V: TRBV25-1
length: 14
J: TRBJ1-3
size: -
D: TRBD1
DNA: TGTGCCAGCAGTACGACAGGGTCGGGAAACACCATATATTTT
CDR3: CASSTTGSGNTIYF

V: TRBV7-6
length: 13
J: TRBJ2-1
size: -
D: TRBD2
DNA: TGTGCCAGCAGCTTAGTGACTAGCCATGAGCAGTTCTTC
CDR3: CASSLVTSHEQFF

V: TRBV5-1
length: 13
J: TRBJ1-4
size: -
D: TRBD1
DNA: TGCGCCAGCAGCTTGGGACAGGGAGAAAAACTGTTTTTT
CDR3: CASSLGQGEKLFF

V: TRBV5-1
length: 15
J: TRBJ1-5
size: few
D: -
DNA: TGCGCCAGCAGACCGTTCCCGGCGGGCAATCAGCCCCAGCATTTT
CDR3: CASRPFPAGNQPQHF

V: TRBV29-1
length: 13
J: TRBJ2-4
size: -
D: TRBD1
DNA: TGCAGCGCCCTCGGACAGGGGGTAGACATTCAGTACTTC
CDR3: CSALGQGVDIQYF

V: TRBV18
length: 14
J: TRBJ1-1
size: -
D: -
DNA: TGTGCCAGCTCATCCATGAGGGAGAACACTGAAGCTTTCTTT
CDR3: CASSSMRENTEAFF

V: TRBV10-3
length: 15
J: TRBJ1-1
size: -
D: TRBD1
DNA: TGTGCCACCGGGGGACAGGGCCCAATTTACACTGAAGCTTTCTTT
CDR3: CATGGQGPIYTEAFF

V: TRBV6-2/TRBV6-3
length: 16
J: TRBJ2-2
size: -
D: TRBD2
DNA: TGTGCCAGCAGTTACAGTAGCGGGGCTGTAACCGGGGAGCTGTTTTTT
CDR3: CASSYSSGAVTGELFF

V: TRBV19
length: 14
J: TRBJ2-1
size: -
D: -
DNA: TGTGCCAGTAGTATTGGAGGAACCTACAATGAGCAGTTCTTC
CDR3: CASSIGGTYNEQFF